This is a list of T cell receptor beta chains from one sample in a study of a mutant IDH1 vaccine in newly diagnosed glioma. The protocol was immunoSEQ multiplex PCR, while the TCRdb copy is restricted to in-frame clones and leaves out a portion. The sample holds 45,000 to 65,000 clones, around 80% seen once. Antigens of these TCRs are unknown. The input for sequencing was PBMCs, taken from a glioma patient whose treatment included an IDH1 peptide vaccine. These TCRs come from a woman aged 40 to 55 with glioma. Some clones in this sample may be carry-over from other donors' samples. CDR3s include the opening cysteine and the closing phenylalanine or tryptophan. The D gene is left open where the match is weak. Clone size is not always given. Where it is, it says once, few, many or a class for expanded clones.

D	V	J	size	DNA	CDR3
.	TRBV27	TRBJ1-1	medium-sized	TGTGCCAGCAGTTTCTCAACCGGGACCGCTGAAGCTTTCTTT	CASSFSTGTAEAFF
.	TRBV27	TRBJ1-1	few	TGTGCCAGCAGTTTATCCCCTGGGCCGGCCACTGAAGCTTTCTTT	CASSLSPGPATEAFF
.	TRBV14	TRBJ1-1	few	TGTGCCAGCAGCCTAGTCTGGGGGACTGAAGCTTTCTTT	CASSLVWGTEAFF
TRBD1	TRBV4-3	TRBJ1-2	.	TGCGCCAGCAGCCAAGAGGGGACAGCTCTCTATGGCTACACCTTC	CASSQEGTALYGYTF
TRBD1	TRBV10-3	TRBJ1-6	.	TGTGCCATCAGTCGACAGGGATTAAATTCACCCCTCCACTTT	CAISRQGLNSPLHF
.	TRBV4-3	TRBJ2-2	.	TGCGCCAGCAGCCCTAGGGGGGTATACACCGGGGAGCTGTTTTTT	CASSPRGVYTGELFF
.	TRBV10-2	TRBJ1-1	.	TGCGCCAGCAATAGGGCCGCCGGTGAAGCTTTCTTT	CASNRAAGEAFF
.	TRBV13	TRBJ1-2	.	TGTGCCAGCAGCATTTGGGACGGCCTCAATGGCTACACCTTC	CASSIWDGLNGYTF
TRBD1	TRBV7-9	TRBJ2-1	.	TGTGCCAGCAGCTTAAAGGGACAGGGGCGAAATGAGCAGTTCTTC	CASSLKGQGRNEQFF
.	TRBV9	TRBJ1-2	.	TGTGCCAGCAGCCAACCAGTTGGAAGCGAGGTCAATGGCTACACCTTC	CASSQPVGSEVNGYTF
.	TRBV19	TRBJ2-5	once	TGTGCCAGTAGTGACAGGTACCAAGAGACCCAGTACTTC	CASSDRYQETQYF
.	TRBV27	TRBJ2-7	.	TGTGCCAGCAGTCGACCAGGGACCTCCTACGAGCAGTACTTC	CASSRPGTSYEQYF
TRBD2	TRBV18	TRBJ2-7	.	TGTGCCAGCTCACTCACTAGCGGCCTCTCCTACGAGCAGTACTTC	CASSLTSGLSYEQYF
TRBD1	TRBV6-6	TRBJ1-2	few	TGTGCCAGCAGGGCGGGACAGACCTATGGCTACACCTTC	CASRAGQTYGYTF
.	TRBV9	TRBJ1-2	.	TGTGCCAGCAGCGTAGATCCCGTGGACAGCAACTATGGCTACACCTTC	CASSVDPVDSNYGYTF
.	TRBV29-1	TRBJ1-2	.	TGCAGCGTTGGAGACAGGAACTATGGCTACACCTTC	CSVGDRNYGYTF
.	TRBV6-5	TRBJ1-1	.	TGTGCCAGCAGTGGGCGGGGGCGGACGGAAGCTTTCTTT	CASSGRGRTEAFF
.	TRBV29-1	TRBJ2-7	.	TGCAGCGTTGTAGGGCAGGGAAGTTACGAGCAGTACTTC	CSVVGQGSYEQYF
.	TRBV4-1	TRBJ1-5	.	TGCGCCAGCAGCCAAGAGCGCAGACCTGCTCAGCCCCAGCATTTT	CASSQERRPAQPQHF
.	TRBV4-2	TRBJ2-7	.	TGTGCCAGCAGCCCCGGGCAGGGCTCCTCCTACGAGCAGTACTTC	CASSPGQGSSYEQYF
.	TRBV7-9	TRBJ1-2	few	TGTGCCAGCAGCCCGGTCGTCGGTGGCTACACCTTC	CASSPVVGGYTF
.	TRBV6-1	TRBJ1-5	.	TGTGCCAGCATCCGACAGGTCGGCGATCAGCCCCAGCATTTT	CASIRQVGDQPQHF
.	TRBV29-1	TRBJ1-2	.	TGCAGCGTAGTTTGGGGGGCGCGTGGCTACACCTTC	CSVVWGARGYTF
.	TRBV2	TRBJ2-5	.	TGTGCCAGCAGCGGTGTGGGCGGTCAAGAGACCCAGTACTTC	CASSGVGGQETQYF
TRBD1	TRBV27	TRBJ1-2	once	TGTGCCAGCAGTGCCCCAGGGACAGCTAACTATGGCTACACCTTC	CASSAPGTANYGYTF
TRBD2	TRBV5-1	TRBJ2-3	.	TGCGCCAGCAGCGTCCGGGGACTACCTACCACAGATACGCAGTATTTT	CASSVRGLPTTDTQYF
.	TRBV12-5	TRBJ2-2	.	TGTGCTAGTGGTTTGGGCGGAGTGGCGAAAAACACCGGGGAGCTGTTTTTT	CASGLGGVAKNTGELFF
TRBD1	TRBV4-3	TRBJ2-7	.	TGCGCCAGCAGCCACACAGACAGGGACGACGAGCAGTACTTC	CASSHTDRDDEQYF
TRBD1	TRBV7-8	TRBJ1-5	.	TGTGCCAGCAGCCTTCGACAGGGGGCTCCTGGGAATCAGCCCCAGCATTTT	CASSLRQGAPGNQPQHF
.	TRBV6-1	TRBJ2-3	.	TGTGCCAGCAGTGAAAAGGACGACGGCACAGATACGCAGTATTTT	CASSEKDDGTDTQYF
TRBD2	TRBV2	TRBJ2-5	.	TGTGCCAGCAGTGGGGGACTATCCCAAGAGACCCAGTACTTC	CASSGGLSQETQYF
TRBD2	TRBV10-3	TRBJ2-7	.	TGTGCCATCAGCCGTTCGGGGGGAAGCGGCTACGAGCAGTACTTC	CAISRSGGSGYEQYF
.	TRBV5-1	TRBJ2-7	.	TGCGCCAGCAGCTCAGTGGGGGGACTTTCCTACGAGCAGTACTTC	CASSSVGGLSYEQYF
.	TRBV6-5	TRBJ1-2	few	TGTGCCAGCAGTTACTCGCCGGGTGGGGATGGCTACACCTTC	CASSYSPGGDGYTF
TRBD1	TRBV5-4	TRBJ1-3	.	TGTGCCAGCAGCTTAGGGGGAGGGGACAGTGGAAACACCATATATTTT	CASSLGGGDSGNTIYF
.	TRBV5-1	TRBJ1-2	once	TGCGCCAGCAGCCTCTTGATTATAGGCTACACCTTC	CASSLLIIGYTF
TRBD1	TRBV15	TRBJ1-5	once	TGTGCCACCAGCAGAGATACAGGGGAGCGCAATCAGCCCCAGCATTTT	CATSRDTGERNQPQHF
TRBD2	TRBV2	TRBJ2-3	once	TGTGCCAGCAGGGACGGGGGGGCCCCAGATACGCAGTATTTT	CASRDGGAPDTQYF
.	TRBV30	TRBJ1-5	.	TGTGCCTGGAGGGGCCGGCGGGATAGCAATCAGCCCCAGCATTTT	CAWRGRRDSNQPQHF
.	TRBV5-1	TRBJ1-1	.	TGCGCCAGCAGCTTGTCGGAGGGTACTGAAGCTTTCTTT	CASSLSEGTEAFF
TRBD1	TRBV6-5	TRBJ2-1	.	TGTGCCAGCAGAACTGCCGGGACAGGGTACAATGAGCAGTTCTTC	CASRTAGTGYNEQFF
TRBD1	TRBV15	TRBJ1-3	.	TGTGCCACCAGCAGGACAGGGGCTGGAAACACCATATATTTT	CATSRTGAGNTIYF
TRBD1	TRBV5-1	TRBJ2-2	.	TGCGCCAGCAGCGAGTTCCCGGGACAGCTTAACACCGGGGAGCTGTTTTTT	CASSEFPGQLNTGELFF
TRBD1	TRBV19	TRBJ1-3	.	TGTGCCAGTAGGGGGGACAGCTCTGGAAACACCATATATTTT	CASRGDSSGNTIYF
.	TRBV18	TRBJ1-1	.	TGTGCCAGCTCACCACCGCTGGGCTCCAACACTGAAGCTTTCTTT	CASSPPLGSNTEAFF
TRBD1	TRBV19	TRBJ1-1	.	TGTGCCAGTAGTACCCGGACAGGGGGCCCTTCTGAAGCTTTCTTT	CASSTRTGGPSEAFF
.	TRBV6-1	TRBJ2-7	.	TGTGCCAGCAGTCCCGAAGGGGGCTACGAGCAGTACTTC	CASSPEGGYEQYF
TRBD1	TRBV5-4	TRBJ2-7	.	TGTGCCAGCAGCTGGGACAGGGGGTACGAGCAGTACTTC	CASSWDRGYEQYF
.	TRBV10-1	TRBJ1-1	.	TGCGCCAGCAGTGAGTCGCCTAAGGGGGCTGAAGCTTTCTTT	CASSESPKGAEAFF
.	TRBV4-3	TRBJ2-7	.	TGCGCCAGCAGCCAAGAAGGGTCCAGGTTCTACGAGCAGTACTTC	CASSQEGSRFYEQYF
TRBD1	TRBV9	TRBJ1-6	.	TGTGCCAGCAGCACCCGGGACAGGGGCGATTCACCCCTCCACTTT	CASSTRDRGDSPLHF
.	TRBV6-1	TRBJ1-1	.	TGTGCCAGCAGTGACAGGGCTAAGGGCACTGAAGCTTTCTTT	CASSDRAKGTEAFF